Below, 20 T cell receptor beta chains from the same sample are listed, as sequenced in a study of control samples from healthy donors and cancer patients. The method was immunoSEQ multiplex PCR; TCRdb's version includes in-frame clones alone and lacks a portion of them. The sample has 150,000 or so clones, over 85% seen once. The sample taken for sequencing was blood. Source of these receptors: a man aged 18 to 29 in good health.

The chain recombines TRBV30 with TRBJ1-6; a possible D gene is TRBD1 (6 bases). The CDR3 loop spans 14 amino acids. Trimming shortened V by 1 base and J by 5 bases, and 9 bases separated the two germline ends. Germline V lookup: CDR1 GTSNPN, CDR2 SVGIG (reference sequence). For the CDR3, the DNA is TGTGCCTGGAGTGCGGGGGGCGATAATTCACCCCTCCACTTT. Protein sequence: CAWSAGGDNSPLHF.

This sequence joins TRBV7-9 and TRBJ2-1; D gene uncertain. The CDR3 covers 15 residues. Trimming took 5 bases from V and 1 from J, leaving 12 bases between them. Germline V lookup: CDR1 SEHNR, CDR2 FQNEAQ (reference sequence). The CDR3, as DNA: TGTGCCAGCAGCGGCTGGACCTATTCCTACAATGAGCAGTTCTTC. It specifies CASSGWTYSYNEQFF.

This sequence joins TRBV18 and TRBJ1-4; 9 bases map to TRBD1. Germline CDR1 reads KGHSH; CDR2 reads LQKENI. Unmatched junction bases numbered 4, after V lost 3 bases and J lost 8 bases. This CDR3 is 14 amino acids long. DNA of the CDR3: TGTGCCAGCTCACCCGGGACAGGGTTCGAAAAACTGTTTTTT. Amino acid sequence: CASSPGTGFEKLFF. The variable domain in full, with the rest retrieved from reference TRBV18 and TRBJ1-4, is NAGVMQNPRHLVRRRGQEARLRCSPMKGHSHVYWYRQLPEEGLKFMVYLQKENIIDESGMPKERFSAEFPKEGPSILRIQQVVRGDSAAYFCASSPGTGFEKLFFGSGTQLSVL.

This clone was counted at least ten times. V usage is TRBV19 and J usage is TRBJ1-1; D gene uncertain. The CDR3 runs to 17 residues. V lost 6 bases and J 1 base, leaving 21 bases between the germline ends. Germline V gene sequence: CDR1 LNHDA, CDR2 SQIVND (reference sequence). The DNA for the CDR3 is TGTGCCAGTAGCCCGTTGGGAGGCCTTCGGCCGAACACTGAAGCTTTCTTT. Translated: CASSPLGGLRPNTEAFF.

The CDR3 loop reads CASSVGDSEETQYF. The CDR3 region has the DNA TGCGCCAGCAGCGTGGGGGACAGCGAAGAGACCCAGTACTTC. The genes are TRBV5-1 and TRBJ2-5, with 7 positions matching TRBD1. There are 14 residues in the CDR3. V lost 4 bases and J lost 3; bases outside the gene matches: 6. Germline CDR1 reads SGHRS; CDR2 reads YFSETQ.

This sequence joins TRBV12-5 and TRBJ2-7, with D maybe TRBD1 (5 bases). The V end was cut by 9 bases, the J end by 7 bases, with 16 bases between. This CDR3 comprises 12 residues. The germline CDR1 and CDR2 sequences are LGHNT and FRNRAP. CDR3 DNA sequence: TGTGCTAGCCGAAGGACACGGAAAGAGCAGTACTTC. Its protein product is CASRRTRKEQYF.

This clone was recorded only once. The V gene is TRBV6-5, the J gene TRBJ1-6, with 8 bases matching TRBD1. The germline CDR1 and CDR2 sequences are MNHEY and SVGAGI. This CDR3 has 14 residues. The V and J ends lost 5 bases and 11 bases, in that order; junction bases with no gene match: 8. The CDR3 spells CASSPPGQAAPLHF. The CDR3 region has the DNA TGTGCCAGCAGTCCCCCGGGACAGGCAGCACCCCTCCACTTT.

The chain uses TRBV24-1 and TRBJ1-1, with 7 bases fitting TRBD1. V lost 9 bases and J lost 1; bases outside the gene matches: 4. Germline V gene lookup returns CDR1 KGHDR and CDR2 SFDVKD. The CDR3 runs to 13 residues. The DNA for the CDR3 is TGTGCCACCCAGGACAGGCAGAACACTGAAGCTTTCTTT. It specifies CATQDRQNTEAFF.

V is TRBV5-6 and J is TRBJ1-2, with a possible D match to TRBD1 (6 bases). CDR1 is SGHDT, CDR2 YYEEEE, per germline. This CDR3 comprises 16 residues. Trimming took off 0 bases at V and 5 bases at J, with 17 bases between the two ends. The CDR3 bases are TGTGCCAGCAGCTTGGTGATGGAGACAGGCCGATATGGCTACACCTTC. Its protein product is CASSLVMETGRYGYTF.

The CDR3: CSASHSAYSNQPQHF. The CDR3 DNA is TGCAGTGCTAGTCACAGCGCTTATAGCAATCAGCCCCAGCATTTT. This chain connects TRBV20-1 to TRBJ1-5; D gene ambiguous. Germline V gene sequence: CDR1 DFQATT, CDR2 SNEGSKA (reference sequence). The V and J ends lost 3 bases and 0 bases respectively, with 12 bases between them. The CDR3 loop spans 15 amino acids.

J is TRBJ1-2 and V is TRBV12-3 or TRBV12-4, with a weak D call TRBD1 (6 bases). The CDR3 covers 12 residues. V lost 6 bases to trimming and J lost 2 bases, with 7 bases between them. CDR3 DNA: TGTGCCAGCAGCGACAGGAACTATGGCTACACCTTC. The encoded protein is CASSDRNYGYTF.

The chain carries TRBV5-1 and TRBJ1-6, with D perhaps matching TRBD1 (6 bases). The length of the CDR3 is 14 residues. The V gene lost 5 bases and the J gene lost 6 bases, with 12 bases spanning the gap. Germline V CDR1 and CDR2: SGHRS, YFSETQ. DNA for the CDR3: TGCGCCAGCAGACCGACAGGCGGTAATTCACCCCTCCACTTT. Its protein is CASRPTGGNSPLHF. The whole variable domain, remainder taken from reference TRBV5-1 and TRBJ1-6, is KAGVTQTPRYLIKTRGQQVTLSCSPISGHRSVSWYQQTPGQGLQFLFEYFSETQRNKGNFPGRFSGRQFSNSRSEMNVSTLELGDSALYLCASRPTGGNSPLHFGNGTRLTVT.

The gene calls are TRBV27 and TRBJ2-5; 10 bases are shared with TRBD2. Germline V gene lookup returns CDR1 MNHEY and CDR2 SMNVEV (reference sequence). Trimming took 2 bases from V and 4 from J; bases not matched to a gene: 7. The CDR3 extends over 16 amino acids. This CDR3 is CASSLDPSGSRETQYF. The CDR3 bases are TGTGCCAGCAGTTTAGATCCTAGCGGGAGTCGAGAGACCCAGTACTTC.

V usage is TRBV2 and J usage is TRBJ1-1; no definite D call. CDR3 length equals 15 residues. V was trimmed by 2 bases and J by 0 bases, leaving 10 bases between them. Germline V CDR1 and CDR2: SNHLY, FYNNEI. The CDR3 loop reads CASSEMSSMNTEAFF. The CDR3 DNA is TGTGCCAGCAGTGAAATGAGCAGCATGAACACTGAAGCTTTCTTT.

This clone was seen just once. The rearrangement joins TRBV28 to TRBJ2-7; D uncertain. The germline V gene encodes CDR1 MDHEN and CDR2 SYDVKM. Trimming took 2 bases from V and 2 from J, leaving 10 bases between them. The CDR3 runs 14 residues. The DNA of the CDR3 is TGTGCCAGCAGTTTAGGGCAGAGAACCTACGAGCAGTACTTC. This codes for CASSLGQRTYEQYF.

This chain links TRBV7-2 with TRBJ1-4; D unresolved. The CDR3 spans 15 residues. From germline, CDR1 is SGHTA and CDR2 FQGNSA. V was clipped by 2 bases and J by 5 bases, with 12 bases between them. CDR3 amino acids: CASSLRGGGNEKLFF. DNA of the CDR3: TGTGCCAGCAGCTTACGAGGAGGAGGCAATGAAAAACTGTTTTTT. The complete variable domain, with remaining parts taken from reference TRBV7-2 and TRBJ1-4, reads GAGVSQSPSNKVTEKGKDVELRCDPISGHTALYWYRQSLGQGLEFLIYFQGNSAPDKSGLPSDRFSAERTGGSVSTLTIQRTQQEDSAVYLCASSLRGGGNEKLFFGSGTQLSVL.

V usage is TRBV11-3 and J usage is TRBJ2-7; D unclear. V dropped 1 base and J dropped 0 bases, with 13 bases sitting between them. The CDR3 loop spans 16 amino acids. Germline V CDR1 and CDR2: SGHNT, YENEEA. For the CDR3, the DNA is TGTGCCAGCAGCTTAGGACCTAGTCCCTTCTCCTACGAGCAGTACTTC. This gives the protein CASSLGPSPFSYEQYF. Full variable domain (outside the CDR3, taken from reference TRBV11-3 and TRBJ2-7): EAGVVQSPRYKIIEKKQPVAFWCNPISGHNTLYWYLQNLGQGPELLIRYENEEAVDDSQLPKDRFSAERLKGVDSTLKIQPAELGDSAVYLCASSLGPSPFSYEQYFGPGTRLTVT.

The CDR3 loop reads CASSLQAVSSGANVLTF. In nucleotides, the CDR3 is TGCGCCAGCAGCCTTCAGGCCGTCTCCTCTGGGGCCAACGTCCTGACTTTC. The rearrangement uses TRBV4-3 and TRBJ2-6; D call uncertain. The CDR3 is 17 amino acids. Germline V gene sequence: CDR1 LGHNA, CDR2 YSLEER. The V gene lost 4 bases and the J gene lost 0 bases, with 13 bases spanning the gap.

The count of this clone is one. V is TRBV2 and J is TRBJ1-2; D ambiguous. The CDR3 contains 12 residues. V lost 6 bases, J lost 2 bases, and 7 bases lay in between. Germline V gives CDR1 SNHLY, CDR2 FYNNEI. Written as DNA, the CDR3 is TGTGCCAGCAGAAGAGAGAACTATGGCTACACCTTC. Translating it yields CASRRENYGYTF.

The sample holds one count of this clone. The chain carries TRBV6-5 and TRBJ2-7; D is possibly TRBD1 (5 bases). Germline CDR1 reads MNHEY; CDR2 reads SVGAGI. V was trimmed by 8 bases and J by 6 bases, leaving 14 bases between them. The length of the CDR3 is 12 residues. The CDR3 sequence is CASLGQEIEQYF. CDR3 coding DNA: TGTGCCAGCCTGGGGCAGGAGATCGAGCAGTACTTC.